In its sample, the clone carrying this TCR beta chain was seen a few times. Its matching antigen is unknown. This CDR3 region has 18 residues. Per germline, CDR1 MGHRA and CDR2 YSYEKL. V was pared by 0 bases and J by 3 bases, with 14 bases of the junction left unmatched. Since all of the isolated RNA was reverse transcribed, expressed TCRB transcripts were what got sequenced. TCRdb's copy holds only in-frame clones and misses some; the assay was immunoSEQ multiplex PCR. Here the sample spans 300,000 or so clones, around 9.3% being singletons. The data derive from a study of beta chain features in type 1 diabetes. Study findings and constraints: Significant though moderate, a shortening of TCRB CDR3s appeared in all four CD4+ subsets of Type 1 diabetes patients. A greater similarity of naive, central memory and Treg TCRB repertoires was seen among patients than among healthy donors. The VDJ junctions of type 1 diabetes patients carried fewer insertions and more deletions. Whatever favoring of shorter templates PCR might show would apply equally to patients and controls.

This chain links TRBV4-1 with TRBJ2-7; 7 bases fit TRBD2. The sequence was obtained from a man aged 25-40 years with type 1 diabetes. The specimen was central memory CD4+ T cells from blood. The CDR3 loop reads CASSQEEGIGTMVYEQYF. DNA for the CDR3: TGCGCCAGCAGCCAAGAAGAGGGGATTGGGACTATGGTCTACGAGCAGTACTTC.